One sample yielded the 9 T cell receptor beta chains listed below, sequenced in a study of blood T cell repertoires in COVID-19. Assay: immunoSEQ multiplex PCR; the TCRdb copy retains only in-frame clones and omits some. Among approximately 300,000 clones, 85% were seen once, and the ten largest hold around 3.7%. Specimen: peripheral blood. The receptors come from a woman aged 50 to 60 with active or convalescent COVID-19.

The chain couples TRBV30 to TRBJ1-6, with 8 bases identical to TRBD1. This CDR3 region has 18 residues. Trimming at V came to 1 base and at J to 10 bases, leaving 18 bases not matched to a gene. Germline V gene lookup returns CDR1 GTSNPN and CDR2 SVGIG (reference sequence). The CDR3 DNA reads TGTGCCTGGAGTGACCCGGACCCCCTAGGACAGGGTAACTCACCCCTCCACTTT. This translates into CAWSDPDPLGQGNSPLHF.

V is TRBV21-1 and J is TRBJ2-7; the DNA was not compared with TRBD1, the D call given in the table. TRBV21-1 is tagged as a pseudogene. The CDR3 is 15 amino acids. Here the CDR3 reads CASSTKTETGSEQYF. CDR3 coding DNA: TGTGCCAGCAGCACAAAAACGGAAACAGGGAGCGAGCAGTACTTC.

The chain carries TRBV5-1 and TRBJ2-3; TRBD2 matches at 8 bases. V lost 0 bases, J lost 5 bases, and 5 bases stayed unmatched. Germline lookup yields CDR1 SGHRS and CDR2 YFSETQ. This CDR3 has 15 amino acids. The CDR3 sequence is CASSLDGRALDTQYF. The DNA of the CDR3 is TGCGCCAGCAGCTTGGACGGGAGGGCCTTAGATACGCAGTATTTT.

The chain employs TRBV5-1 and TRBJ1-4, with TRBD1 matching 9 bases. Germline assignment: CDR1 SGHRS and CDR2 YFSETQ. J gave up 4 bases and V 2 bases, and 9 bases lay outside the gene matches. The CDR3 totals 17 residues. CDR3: CASSFGNRDRVNEKLFF. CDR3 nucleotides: TGCGCCAGCAGCTTTGGGAACCGGGACAGGGTTAATGAAAAACTGTTTTTT.

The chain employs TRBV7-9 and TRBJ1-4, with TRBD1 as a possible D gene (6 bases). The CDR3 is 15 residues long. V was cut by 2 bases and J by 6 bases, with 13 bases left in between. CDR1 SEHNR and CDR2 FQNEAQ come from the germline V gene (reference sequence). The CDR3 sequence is CASSLNSGQYEKLFF. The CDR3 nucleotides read TGTGCCAGCAGCTTAAATTCAGGACAGTATGAAAAACTGTTTTTT.

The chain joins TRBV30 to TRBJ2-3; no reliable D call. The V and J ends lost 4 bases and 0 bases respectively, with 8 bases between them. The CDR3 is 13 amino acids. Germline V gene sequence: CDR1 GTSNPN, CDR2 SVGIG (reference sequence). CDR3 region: CAWMYQSTDTQYF. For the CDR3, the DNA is TGTGCCTGGATGTATCAGAGCACAGATACGCAGTATTTT.

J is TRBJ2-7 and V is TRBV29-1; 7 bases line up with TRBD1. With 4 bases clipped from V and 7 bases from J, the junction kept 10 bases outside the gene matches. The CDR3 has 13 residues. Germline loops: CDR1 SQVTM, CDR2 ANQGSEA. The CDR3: CSVANRGRGEQYF. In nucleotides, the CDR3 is TGCAGCGTTGCCAACAGGGGTCGTGGAGAGCAGTACTTC.

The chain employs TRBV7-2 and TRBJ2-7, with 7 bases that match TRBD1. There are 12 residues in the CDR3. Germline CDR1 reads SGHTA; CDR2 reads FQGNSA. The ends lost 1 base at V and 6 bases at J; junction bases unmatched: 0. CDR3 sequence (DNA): TGTGCCAGCAGCTTAGGGACAGGCGAGCAGTACTTC. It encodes CASSLGTGEQYF.

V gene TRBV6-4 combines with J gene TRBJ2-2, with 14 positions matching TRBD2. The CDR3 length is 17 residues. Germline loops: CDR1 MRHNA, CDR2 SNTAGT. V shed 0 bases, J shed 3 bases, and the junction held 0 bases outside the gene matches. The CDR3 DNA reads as TGTGCCAGCAGTGACTCGGGACTAGCGGGGGACACCGGGGAGCTGTTTTTT. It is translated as CASSDSGLAGDTGELFF.